This T cell receptor beta chain was observed in a study of blood T cell repertoires in COVID-19. On the study more broadly: Sample material is recorded as cDNA or gDNA derived from T cells, B-cell-depleted T cells, or PBMCs.

Cohort assignment relied on participant-reported clinical history. For recovered donors of Cohort 3, there were two negative PCRs, clearance, or symptom resolution. Per the germline V gene, CDR1 is SGHTA and CDR2 is FQGNSA. The CDR3 sequence is 15 residues long. V lost 5 bases and J lost 5, with 15 bases in between. Repertoires were generated with immunoSEQ multiplex PCR, while TCRdb's copy carries only in-frame clones and drops some. Here the sample spans approximately 240,000 clones, approximately 90% being singletons. The chain employs TRBV7-2 and TRBJ1-4, with no clear D. The source material was PBMCs or T cells enriched from blood (not recorded which). The clonotype was recovered from a woman aged 18-35 years who had recovered from COVID-19. The CDR3 DNA sequence: TGTGCCAGCAGCCTCGTGAGGGTGGGGAATGAAAAACTGTTTTTT. Its translation: CASSLVRVGNEKLFF.